This T cell receptor beta chain is from a study of T cells expressing NK-cell markers. Study in general: Investigators obtained TCR beta repertoires from sorted CD3+CD56+NKG2C+, CD3+CD56+NKG2C- and CD3+CD56-NKG2C+ T cells. Seven of the eight sequenced donors were classified as HCMV-seropositive, and one was classified as seronegative. Findings and limits, study-wide: Clarity on HCMV specificity was lacking for the expanded NKG2C+ T cell clones. Researchers report these clonotypes also headed the CD3+CD56-NKG2C+ fraction in several donors.

The CDR3 sequence is 11 residues long. Turning to this clonotype: Its antigen remains unidentified.

TCRdb reprocessed the 5' RACE reads, with one entry per CDR3 protein and no DNA. The listing contains over 250,000 distinct CDR3 sequences. The rearrangement joins TRBV12-3 or TRBV12-4 to TRBJ2-1; TCRdb reports TRBD2, a call that lacks DNA to check it against. Sequencing was carried out using blood T cells: a sorted CD56 or NKG2C T cell subset, CD4+ or CD8+ T cells, or bulk PBMC T cells (not recorded which). This clonotype was sampled from a woman aged 18 to 69 in good health. The chain's CDR3 is CASRSGPEQFF.